One sample yielded the 5 T cell receptor beta chains listed below, sequenced in a study of blood T cell repertoires in COVID-19. This table comes from immunoSEQ multiplex PCR, and its TCRdb copy is limited to in-frame clones, with some not included. Of some 450,000 clones in the sample, about 87% were seen once. The sequenced material came from peripheral blood. These receptors all stem from a woman between 50 and 59 years old with COVID-19, enrolled during active disease.

This sequence joins TRBV27 and TRBJ1-2, with no clear D. This CDR3 comprises 14 residues. Germline values: CDR1 MNHEY, CDR2 SMNVEV (reference sequence). Trimming removed 5 bases from V and 8 bases from J, with 18 bases in between. The CDR3, as DNA: TGTGCCAGCAGTAGTTCCGGCCCGCGAGGGGGCTACACCTTC. Protein: CASSSSGPRGGYTF.

This clone showed up just once. V and J are TRBV30 and TRBJ2-1; perhaps TRBD2 as D (6 bases). Germline V gene lookup returns CDR1 GTSNPN and CDR2 SVGIG (reference sequence). The length of the CDR3 is 13 residues. V lost 0 bases and J 6 bases, leaving 9 bases between the germline ends. The DNA for the CDR3 is TGTGCCTGGAGTGTCGGGGGACGCAATGAGCAGTTCTTC. It is translated as CAWSVGGRNEQFF.

This rearrangement joins TRBV2 to TRBJ2-7; 10 bases line up with TRBD1. The V and J ends lost 5 bases and 7 bases, in that order; junction bases with no gene match: 11. Germline V CDR1 and CDR2: SNHLY, FYNNEI. CDR3 length: 15 amino acids. CDR3: CASSLERQGAGEQYF. CDR3 nucleotide sequence: TGTGCCAGCAGTCTCGAACGACAGGGGGCGGGAGAGCAGTACTTC.

The sample holds a few counts of this clone. The genes are TRBV10-3 and TRBJ1-5; 7 nucleotides align to TRBD1. Germline V lookup: CDR1 ENHRY, CDR2 SYGVKD. V gave up 5 bases and J gave up 3 bases; unmatched junction bases: 4. This CDR3 region has 14 residues. The DNA for the CDR3 is TGTGCCATCAGTACAGGGGTCCCCAATCAGCCCCAGCATTTT. The encoded protein is CAISTGVPNQPQHF.

The chain employs TRBV5-1 and TRBJ2-3, with D possibly TRBD1 on 6 matching bases. The CDR3 consists of 13 residues. Germline lookup yields CDR1 SGHRS and CDR2 YFSETQ. V shed 4 bases and J shed 11 bases, with 17 bases lying between them. The CDR3 DNA is TGCGCCAGCAGCCCACAGGGTTCTGTAGGGCAGTATTTT. It encodes CASSPQGSVGQYF.